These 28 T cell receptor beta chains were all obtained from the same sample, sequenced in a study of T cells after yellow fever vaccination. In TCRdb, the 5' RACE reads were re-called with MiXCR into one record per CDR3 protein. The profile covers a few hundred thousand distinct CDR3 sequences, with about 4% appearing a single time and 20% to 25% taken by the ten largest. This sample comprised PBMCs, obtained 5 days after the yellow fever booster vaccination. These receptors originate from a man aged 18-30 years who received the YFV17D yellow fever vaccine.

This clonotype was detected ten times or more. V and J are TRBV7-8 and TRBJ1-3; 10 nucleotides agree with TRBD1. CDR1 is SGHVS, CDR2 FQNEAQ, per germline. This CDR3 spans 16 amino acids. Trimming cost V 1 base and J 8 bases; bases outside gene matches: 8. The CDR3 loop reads CASSLVGTGVYDTIYF. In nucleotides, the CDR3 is TGTGCCAGCAGCTTAGTGGGGACAGGGGTCTATGACACCATATATTTT. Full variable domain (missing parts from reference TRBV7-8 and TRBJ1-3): GAGVSQSPRYKVAKRGQDVALRCDPISGHVSLFWYQQALGQGPEFLTYFQNEAQLDKSGLPSDRFFAERPEGSVSTLKIQRTQQEDSAVYLCASSLVGTGVYDTIYFGEGSWLTVV.

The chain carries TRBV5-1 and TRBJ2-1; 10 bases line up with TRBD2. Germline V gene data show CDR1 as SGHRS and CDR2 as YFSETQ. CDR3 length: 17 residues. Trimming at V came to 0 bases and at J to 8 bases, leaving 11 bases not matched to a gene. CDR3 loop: CASSLGSVLAGADEQFF. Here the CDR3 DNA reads TGCGCCAGCAGCTTGGGGTCAGTTCTAGCGGGGGCGGATGAGCAGTTCTTC.

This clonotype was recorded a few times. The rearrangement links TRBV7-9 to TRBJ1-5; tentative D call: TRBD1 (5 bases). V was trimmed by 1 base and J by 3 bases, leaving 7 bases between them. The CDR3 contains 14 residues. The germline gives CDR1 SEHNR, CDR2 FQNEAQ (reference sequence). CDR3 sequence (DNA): TGTGCCAGCAGCTTAGGGGGGAACAATCAGCCCCAGCATTTT. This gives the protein CASSLGGNNQPQHF.

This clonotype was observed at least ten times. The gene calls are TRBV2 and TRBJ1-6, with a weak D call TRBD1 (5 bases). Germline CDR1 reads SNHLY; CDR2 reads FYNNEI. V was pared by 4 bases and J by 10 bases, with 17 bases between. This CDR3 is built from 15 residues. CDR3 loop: CASSAGPPEGSPLHF. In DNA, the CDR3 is TGTGCCAGCAGTGCCGGCCCCCCGGAGGGGTCACCCCTCCACTTT. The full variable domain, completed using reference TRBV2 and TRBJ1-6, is EPEVTQTPSHQVTQMGQEVILRCVPISNHLYFYWYRQILGQKVEFLVSFYNNEISEKSEIFDDQFSVERPDGSNFTLKIRSTKLEDSAMYFCASSAGPPEGSPLHFGNGTRLTVT.

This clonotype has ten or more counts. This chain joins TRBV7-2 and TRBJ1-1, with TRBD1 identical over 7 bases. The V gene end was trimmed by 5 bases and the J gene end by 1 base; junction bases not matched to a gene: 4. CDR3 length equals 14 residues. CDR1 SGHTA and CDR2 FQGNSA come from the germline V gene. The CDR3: CASSTRQGNTEAFF. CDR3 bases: TGTGCCAGCAGCACCAGACAGGGGAACACTGAAGCTTTCTTT.

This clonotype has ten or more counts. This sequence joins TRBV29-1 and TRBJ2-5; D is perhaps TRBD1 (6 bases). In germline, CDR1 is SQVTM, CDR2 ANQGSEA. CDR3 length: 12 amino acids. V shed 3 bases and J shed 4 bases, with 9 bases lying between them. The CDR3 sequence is CSVDRGTETQYF. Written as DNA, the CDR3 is TGCAGCGTTGACAGGGGAACAGAGACCCAGTACTTC.

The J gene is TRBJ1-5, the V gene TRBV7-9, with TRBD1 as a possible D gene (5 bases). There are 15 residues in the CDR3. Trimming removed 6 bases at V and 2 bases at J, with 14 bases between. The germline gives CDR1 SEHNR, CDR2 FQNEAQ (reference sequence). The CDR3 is CASSFGAPGNQPQHF. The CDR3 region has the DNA TGTGCCAGCAGTTTCGGGGCTCCAGGCAATCAGCCCCAGCATTTT.

CDR3 nucleotides: TGTGCCAGCAGTGAAGCGCTTCGGGGCCCTAACTATGGCTACACCTTC. Its protein product is CASSEALRGPNYGYTF. The chain links TRBV6-1 to TRBJ1-2; a weak D match, TRBD1 (5 bases). The CDR3 is made up of 16 amino acids. Trimming stripped 0 bases from V and 0 bases from J, with 11 bases between. Germline CDR1 reads MNHNS; CDR2 reads SASEGT.

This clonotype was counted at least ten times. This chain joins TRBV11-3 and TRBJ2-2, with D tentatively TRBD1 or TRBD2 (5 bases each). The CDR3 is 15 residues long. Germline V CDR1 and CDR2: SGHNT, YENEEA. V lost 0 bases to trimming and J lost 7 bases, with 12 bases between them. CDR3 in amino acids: CASSLERGRGGELFF. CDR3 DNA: TGTGCCAGCAGCTTAGAGAGGGGCCGCGGCGGGGAGCTGTTTTTT.

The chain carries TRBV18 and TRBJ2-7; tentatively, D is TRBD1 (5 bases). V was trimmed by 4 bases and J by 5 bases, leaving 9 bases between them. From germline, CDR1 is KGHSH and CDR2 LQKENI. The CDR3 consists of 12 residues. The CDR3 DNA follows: TGTGCCAGCTCACAAGGGGCCGACGAGCAGTACGTC. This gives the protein CASSQGADEQYV.

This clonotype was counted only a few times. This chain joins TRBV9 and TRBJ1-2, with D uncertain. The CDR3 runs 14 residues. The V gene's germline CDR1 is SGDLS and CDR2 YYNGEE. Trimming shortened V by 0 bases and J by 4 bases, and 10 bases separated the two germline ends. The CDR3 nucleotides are TGTGCCAGCAGCGTAGCTTCTGCGACCTATGGCTACACCTTC. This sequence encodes CASSVASATYGYTF.

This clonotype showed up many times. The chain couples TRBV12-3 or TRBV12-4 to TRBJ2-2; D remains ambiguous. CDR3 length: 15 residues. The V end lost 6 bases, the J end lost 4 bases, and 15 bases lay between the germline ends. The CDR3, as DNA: TGTGCCAGCAGCTCAACGGGCCGGTTCACCGGGGAGCTGTTTTTT. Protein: CASSSTGRFTGELFF.

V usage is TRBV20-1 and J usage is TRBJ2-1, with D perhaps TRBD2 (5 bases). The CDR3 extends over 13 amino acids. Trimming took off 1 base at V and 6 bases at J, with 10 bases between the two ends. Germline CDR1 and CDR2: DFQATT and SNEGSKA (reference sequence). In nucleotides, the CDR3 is TGCAGTGCTAGAGCTACAGCGGCCAATGAGCAGTTCTTC. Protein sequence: CSARATAANEQFF.

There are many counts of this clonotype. CDR3 protein: CASSHSRQGGTEAFF. CDR3 bases: TGCGCCAGCAGCCACAGTAGACAGGGAGGCACTGAAGCTTTCTTT. The genes are TRBV4-1 and TRBJ1-1; 7 nucleotides line up with TRBD1. This CDR3 region has 15 residues. Germline CDR1 and CDR2: MGHRA and YSYEKL. V shed 3 bases and J 4 bases; nucleotides not matched to a gene: 8.

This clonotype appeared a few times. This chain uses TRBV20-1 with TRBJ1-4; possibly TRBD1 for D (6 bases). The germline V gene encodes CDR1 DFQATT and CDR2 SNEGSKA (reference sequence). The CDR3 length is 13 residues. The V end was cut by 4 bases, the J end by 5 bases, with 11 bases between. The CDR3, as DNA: TGCAGTGCTATTCGCAGGGGAAATGAAAAACTGTTTTTT. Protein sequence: CSAIRRGNEKLFF.

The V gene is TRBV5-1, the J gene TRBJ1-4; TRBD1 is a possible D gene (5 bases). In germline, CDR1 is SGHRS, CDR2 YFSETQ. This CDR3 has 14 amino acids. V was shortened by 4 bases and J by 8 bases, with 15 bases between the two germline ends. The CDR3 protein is CASSPLGGVEKLFF. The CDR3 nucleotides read TGCGCCAGCAGCCCCCTGGGGGGTGTGGAAAAACTGTTTTTT.

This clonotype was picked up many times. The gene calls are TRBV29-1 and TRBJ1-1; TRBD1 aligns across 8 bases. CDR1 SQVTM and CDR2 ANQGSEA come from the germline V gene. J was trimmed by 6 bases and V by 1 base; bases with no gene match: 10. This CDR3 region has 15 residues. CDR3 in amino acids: CSVEVRGTGRSEAFF. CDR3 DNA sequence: TGCAGCGTTGAAGTGCGAGGGACAGGCCGGTCTGAAGCTTTCTTT.

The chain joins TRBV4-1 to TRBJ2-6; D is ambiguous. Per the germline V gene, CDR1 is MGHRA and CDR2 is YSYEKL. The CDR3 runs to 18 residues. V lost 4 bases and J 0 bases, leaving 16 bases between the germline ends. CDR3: CASSPRLSSYSGANVLTF. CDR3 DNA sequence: TGCGCCAGCAGCCCCCGTCTCAGTTCCTACTCTGGGGCCAACGTCCTGACTTTC.

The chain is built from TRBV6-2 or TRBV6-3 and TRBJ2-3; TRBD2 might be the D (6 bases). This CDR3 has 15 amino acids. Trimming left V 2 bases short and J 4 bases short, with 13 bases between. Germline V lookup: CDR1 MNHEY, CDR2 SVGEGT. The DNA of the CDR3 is TGTGCCAGCAGTTACGATGCGACTAGTGCAGATACGCAGTATTTT. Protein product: CASSYDATSADTQYF.

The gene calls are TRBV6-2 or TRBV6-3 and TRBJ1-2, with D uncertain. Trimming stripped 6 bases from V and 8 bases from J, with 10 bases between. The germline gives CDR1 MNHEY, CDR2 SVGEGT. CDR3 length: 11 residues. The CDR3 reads CASSHQDGYTF. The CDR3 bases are TGTGCCAGCAGCCACCAGGACGGCTACACCTTC.

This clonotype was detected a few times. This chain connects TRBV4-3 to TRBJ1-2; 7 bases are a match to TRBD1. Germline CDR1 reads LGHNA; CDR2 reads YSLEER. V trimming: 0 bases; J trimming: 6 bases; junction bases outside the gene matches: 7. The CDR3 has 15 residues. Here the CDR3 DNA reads TGCGCCAGCAGCCAAGATGGGCAGGGGGACGATGGCTACACCTTC. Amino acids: CASSQDGQGDDGYTF.

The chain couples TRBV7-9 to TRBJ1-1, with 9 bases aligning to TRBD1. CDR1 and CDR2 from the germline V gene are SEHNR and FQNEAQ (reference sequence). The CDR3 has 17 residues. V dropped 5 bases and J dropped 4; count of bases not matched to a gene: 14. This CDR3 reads CASSRGQGKRVTTEAFF. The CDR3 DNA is TGTGCCAGCAGCCGTGGACAGGGGAAGAGGGTGACCACTGAAGCTTTCTTT.

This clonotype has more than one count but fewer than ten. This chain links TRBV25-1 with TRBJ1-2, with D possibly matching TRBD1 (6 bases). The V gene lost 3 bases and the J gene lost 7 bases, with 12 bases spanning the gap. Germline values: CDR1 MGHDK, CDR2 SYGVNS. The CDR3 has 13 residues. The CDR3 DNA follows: TGTGCCAGCAGTGAGAACAGAGGGGGTGGCTACACCTTC. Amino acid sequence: CASSENRGGGYTF.

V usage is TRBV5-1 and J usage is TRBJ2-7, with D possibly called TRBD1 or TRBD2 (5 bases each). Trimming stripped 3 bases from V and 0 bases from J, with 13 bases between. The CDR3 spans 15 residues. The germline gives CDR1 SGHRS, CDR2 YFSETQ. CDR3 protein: CASSSHPGASYEQYF. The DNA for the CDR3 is TGCGCCAGCAGCTCCCACCCCGGGGCCTCCTACGAGCAGTACTTC.

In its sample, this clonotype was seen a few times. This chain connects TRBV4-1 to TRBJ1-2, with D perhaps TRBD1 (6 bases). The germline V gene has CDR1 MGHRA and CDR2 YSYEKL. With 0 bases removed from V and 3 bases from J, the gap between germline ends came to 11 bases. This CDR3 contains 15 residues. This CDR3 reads CASSQDRGAHYGYTF. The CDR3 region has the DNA TGCGCCAGCAGCCAAGACCGGGGGGCGCACTATGGCTACACCTTC.

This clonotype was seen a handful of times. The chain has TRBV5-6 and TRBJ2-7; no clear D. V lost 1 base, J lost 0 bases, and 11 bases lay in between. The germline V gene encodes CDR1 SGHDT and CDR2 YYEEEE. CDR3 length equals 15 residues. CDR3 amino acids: CASSLLGSSSYEQYV. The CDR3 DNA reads TGTGCCAGCAGCTTGTTGGGTAGCAGCTCCTACGAGCAGTACGTC.

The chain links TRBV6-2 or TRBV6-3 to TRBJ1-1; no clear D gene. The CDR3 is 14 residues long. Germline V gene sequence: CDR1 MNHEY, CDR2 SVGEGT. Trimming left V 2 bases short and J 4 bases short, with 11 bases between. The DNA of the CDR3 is TGTGCCAGCAGTTACGGGATATGGGGCACTGAAGCTTTCTTT. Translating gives CASSYGIWGTEAFF.

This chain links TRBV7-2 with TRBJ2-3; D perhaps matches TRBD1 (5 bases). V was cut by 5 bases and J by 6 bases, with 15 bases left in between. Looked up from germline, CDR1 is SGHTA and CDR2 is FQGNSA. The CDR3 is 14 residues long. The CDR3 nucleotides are TGTGCCAGCAGCCTAGGGGTCTCTTGGGATACGCAGTATTTT. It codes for CASSLGVSWDTQYF.